This T cell receptor beta chain was profiled in a study of T cells in Graves' hyperthyroidism and ophthalmopathy. Study results and caveats: Clonotypes that were expanded in thyroid above 0.001 mostly appeared in blood too.

Amplification of TCR beta CDR3 regions was performed using RNA transcripts as template. TCR CDR3 underwent first-round RT-PCR with the HTBI primer set. TCRdb recomputed calls from the multiplex PCR reads with MiXCR, one row per CDR3 protein. The repertoire has 600,000 to 850,000 distinct CDR3 sequences, over 15% of them found once; the top ten carry 15% to 20%. The CDR3 sequence is 16 residues long. The trim removed 7 bases at V and 5 bases at J, leaving 12 bases unmatched. This clonotype was counted a few times. Its antigen remains unknown. This sequence originates from a woman between 50 and 59 years old with Graves' hyperthyroidism that later progressed to Graves' ophthalmopathy. The sample taken for sequencing was blood. The chain recombines TRBV12-3 or TRBV12-4 with TRBJ2-3, with TRBD1 matching over 10 bases. CDR3: CASKPTGTGVKDTQYF. The CDR3 region has the DNA TGTGCCAGCAAACCCACCGGGACAGGGGTGAAAGATACGCAGTATTTT.